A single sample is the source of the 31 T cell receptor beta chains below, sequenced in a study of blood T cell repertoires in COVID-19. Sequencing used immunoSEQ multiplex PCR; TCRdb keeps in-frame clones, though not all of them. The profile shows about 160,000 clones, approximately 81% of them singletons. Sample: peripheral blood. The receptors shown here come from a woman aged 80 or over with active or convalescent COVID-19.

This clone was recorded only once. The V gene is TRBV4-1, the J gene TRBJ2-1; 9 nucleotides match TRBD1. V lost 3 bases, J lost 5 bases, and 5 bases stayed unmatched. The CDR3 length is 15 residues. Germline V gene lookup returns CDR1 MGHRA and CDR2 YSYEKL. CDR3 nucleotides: TGCGCCAGCAGCCACCCGGGACAGGGCAACAATGAGCAGTTCTTC. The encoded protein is CASSHPGQGNNEQFF.

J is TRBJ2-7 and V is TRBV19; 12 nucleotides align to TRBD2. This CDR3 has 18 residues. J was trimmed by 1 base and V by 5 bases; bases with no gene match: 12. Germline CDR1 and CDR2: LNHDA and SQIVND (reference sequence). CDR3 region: CASSPWTSGAAISYEQYF. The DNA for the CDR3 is TGTGCCAGTAGTCCGTGGACTAGCGGGGCGGCTATTTCCTACGAGCAGTACTTC.

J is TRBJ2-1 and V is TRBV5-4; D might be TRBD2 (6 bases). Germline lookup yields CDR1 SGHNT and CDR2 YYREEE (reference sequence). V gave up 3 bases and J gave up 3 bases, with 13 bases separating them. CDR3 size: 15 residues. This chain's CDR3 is CASSSRDFFYNEQFF. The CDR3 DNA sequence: TGTGCCAGCAGCTCCCGGGACTTTTTCTACAATGAGCAGTTCTTC.

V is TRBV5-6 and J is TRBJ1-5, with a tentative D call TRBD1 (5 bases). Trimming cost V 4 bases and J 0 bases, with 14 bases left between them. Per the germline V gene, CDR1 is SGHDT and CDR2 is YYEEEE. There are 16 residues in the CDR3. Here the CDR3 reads CASSVRAQFSNQPQHF. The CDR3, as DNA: TGTGCCAGCAGCGTCAGGGCACAGTTTAGCAATCAGCCCCAGCATTTT.

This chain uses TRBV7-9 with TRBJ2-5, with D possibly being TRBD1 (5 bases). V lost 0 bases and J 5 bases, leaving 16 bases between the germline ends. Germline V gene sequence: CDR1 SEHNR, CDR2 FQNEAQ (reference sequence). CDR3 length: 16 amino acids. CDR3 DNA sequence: TGTGCCAGCAGCTTAGCGCTGTATAACAAGGGGGAGACCCAGTACTTC. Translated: CASSLALYNKGETQYF.

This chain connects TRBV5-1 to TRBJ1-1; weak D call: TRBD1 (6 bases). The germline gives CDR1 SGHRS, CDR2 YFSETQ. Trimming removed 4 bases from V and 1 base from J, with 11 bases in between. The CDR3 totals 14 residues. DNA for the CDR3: TGCGCCAGCAGCCGGTCACAGGGGAACACTGAAGCTTTCTTT. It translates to CASSRSQGNTEAFF.

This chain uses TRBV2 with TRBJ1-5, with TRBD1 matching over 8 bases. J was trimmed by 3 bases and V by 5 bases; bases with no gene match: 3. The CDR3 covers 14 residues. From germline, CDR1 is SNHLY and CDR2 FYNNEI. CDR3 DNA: TGTGCCAGCAGTCGGACAGGGATCAATCAGCCCCAGCATTTT. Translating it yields CASSRTGINQPQHF.

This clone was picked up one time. CDR3 coding DNA: TGTGCCAGCAGTGACCAGTTTAACACTGAAGCTTTCTTT. Protein sequence: CASSDQFNTEAFF. The rearrangement uses TRBV2 and TRBJ1-1; D is ambiguous. Germline CDR1 reads SNHLY; CDR2 reads FYNNEI. V was cut by 3 bases and J by 2 bases, with 7 bases left in between. The CDR3 has 13 amino acids.

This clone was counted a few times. In DNA form, the CDR3 reads TGTGCCATCAGCCGGGACAGAAACACTGAAGCTTTCTTT. This encodes CAISRDRNTEAFF. This chain links TRBV10-3 with TRBJ1-1; 7 bases fit TRBD1. The CDR3 loop spans 13 amino acids. Germline values: CDR1 ENHRY, CDR2 SYGVKD. Unmatched junction bases numbered 3, after V lost 6 bases and J lost 2 bases.

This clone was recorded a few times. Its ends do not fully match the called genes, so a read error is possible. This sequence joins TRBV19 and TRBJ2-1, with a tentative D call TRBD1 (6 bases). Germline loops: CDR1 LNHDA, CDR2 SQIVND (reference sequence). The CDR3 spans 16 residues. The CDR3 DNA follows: TGTGCCAGTAGTCCCCTAGGGGGAGACCTCTACAATGCGCAGTTCTTC. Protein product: CASSPLGGDLYNAQFF. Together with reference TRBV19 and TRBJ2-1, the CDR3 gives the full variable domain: DGGITQSPKYLFRKEGQNVTLSCEQNLNHDAMYWYRQDPGQGLRLIYYSQIVNDFQKGDIAEGYSVSREKKESFPLTVTSAQKNPTAFYLCASSPLGGDLYNAQFFGPGTRLTVL.

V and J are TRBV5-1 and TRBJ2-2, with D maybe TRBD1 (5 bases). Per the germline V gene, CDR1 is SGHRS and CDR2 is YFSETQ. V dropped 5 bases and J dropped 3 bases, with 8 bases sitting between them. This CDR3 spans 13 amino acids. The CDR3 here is CASRDTDTGELFF. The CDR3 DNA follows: TGCGCCAGCAGGGACACGGACACCGGGGAGCTGTTTTTT. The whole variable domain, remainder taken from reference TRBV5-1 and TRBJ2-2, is KAGVTQTPRYLIKTRGQQVTLSCSPISGHRSVSWYQQTPGQGLQFLFEYFSETQRNKGNFPGRFSGRQFSNSRSEMNVSTLELGDSALYLCASRDTDTGELFFGEGSRLTVL.

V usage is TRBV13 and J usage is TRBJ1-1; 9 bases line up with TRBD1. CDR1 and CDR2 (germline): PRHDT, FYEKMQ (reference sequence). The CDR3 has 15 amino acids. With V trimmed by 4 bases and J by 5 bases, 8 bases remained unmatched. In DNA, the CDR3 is TGTGCCAGCAGCTGGAACAGGGGGCTACAAACTGAAGCTTTCTTT. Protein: CASSWNRGLQTEAFF. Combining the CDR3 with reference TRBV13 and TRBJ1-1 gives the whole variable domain AAGVIQSPRHLIKEKRETATLKCYPIPRHDTVYWYQQGPGQDPQFLISFYEKMQSDKGSIPDRFSAQQFSDYHSELNMSSLELGDSALYFCASSWNRGLQTEAFFGQGTRLTVV.

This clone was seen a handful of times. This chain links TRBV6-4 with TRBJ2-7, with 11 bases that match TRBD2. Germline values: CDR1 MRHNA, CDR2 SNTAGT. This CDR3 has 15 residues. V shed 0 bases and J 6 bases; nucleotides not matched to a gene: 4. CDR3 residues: CASSDSSGRAAEQYF. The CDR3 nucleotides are TGTGCCAGCAGTGACTCTAGCGGGAGGGCCGCCGAGCAGTACTTC.

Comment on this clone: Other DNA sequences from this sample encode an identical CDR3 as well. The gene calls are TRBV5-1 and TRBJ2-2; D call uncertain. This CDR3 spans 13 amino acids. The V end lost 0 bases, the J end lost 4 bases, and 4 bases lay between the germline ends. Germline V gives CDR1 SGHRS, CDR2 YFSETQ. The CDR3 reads CASSLAGTGELFF. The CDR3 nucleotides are TGCGCCAGCAGCTTGGCCGGCACCGGGGAGCTGTTTTTT. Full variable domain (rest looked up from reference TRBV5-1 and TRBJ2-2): KAGVTQTPRYLIKTRGQQVTLSCSPISGHRSVSWYQQTPGQGLQFLFEYFSETQRNKGNFPGRFSGRQFSNSRSEMNVSTLELGDSALYLCASSLAGTGELFFGEGSRLTVL.

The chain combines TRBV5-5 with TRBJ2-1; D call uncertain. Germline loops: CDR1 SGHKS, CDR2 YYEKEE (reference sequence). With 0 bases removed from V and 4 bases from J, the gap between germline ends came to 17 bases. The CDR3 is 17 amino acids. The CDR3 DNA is TGTGCCAGCAGCTTGGCCGACCGGGTTCTAACATACAATGAGCAGTTCTTC. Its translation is CASSLADRVLTYNEQFF. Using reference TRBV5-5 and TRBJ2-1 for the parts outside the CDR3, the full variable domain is DAGVTQSPTHLIKTRGQQVTLRCSPISGHKSVSWYQQVLGQGPQFIFQYYEKEERGRGNFPDRFSARQFPNYSSELNVNALLLGDSALYLCASSLADRVLTYNEQFFGPGTRLTVL.

DNA for the CDR3: TGTGCCAGCATGAACCGATTGGAGGGCTACACCTTC. It translates to CASMNRLEGYTF. V usage is TRBV28 and J usage is TRBJ1-2; D ambiguous. The CDR3 is made up of 12 amino acids. Between the trimmed V and J ends, which lost 7 bases and 8 bases, there was a span of 14 bases. The germline V gene has CDR1 MDHEN and CDR2 SYDVKM.

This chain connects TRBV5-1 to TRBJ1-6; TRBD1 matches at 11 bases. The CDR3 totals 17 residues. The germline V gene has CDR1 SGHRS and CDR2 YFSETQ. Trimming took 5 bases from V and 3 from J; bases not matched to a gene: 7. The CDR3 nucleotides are TGCGCCAGCAGGCTTGGACAGGGGGCAGACTATAATTCACCCCTCCACTTT. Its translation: CASRLGQGADYNSPLHF.

CDR3 sequence (DNA): TGTGCCGGCAAGAAATTAAGGACAGATCCAACTAATGAAAAACTGTTTTTT. Its protein is CAGKKLRTDPTNEKLFF. The chain couples TRBV12-1 to TRBJ1-4; TRBD1, the D gene given by the table, was not confirmed from the DNA. TRBV12-1 is flagged as a pseudogene. The CDR3 is 17 residues long.

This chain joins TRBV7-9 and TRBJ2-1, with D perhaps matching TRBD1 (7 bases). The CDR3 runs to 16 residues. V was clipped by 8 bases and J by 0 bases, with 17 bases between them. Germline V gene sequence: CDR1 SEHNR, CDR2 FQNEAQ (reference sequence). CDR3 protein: CASARRGPSSYNEQFF. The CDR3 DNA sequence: TGTGCCAGCGCCAGGAGGGGGCCGAGCTCCTACAATGAGCAGTTCTTC.

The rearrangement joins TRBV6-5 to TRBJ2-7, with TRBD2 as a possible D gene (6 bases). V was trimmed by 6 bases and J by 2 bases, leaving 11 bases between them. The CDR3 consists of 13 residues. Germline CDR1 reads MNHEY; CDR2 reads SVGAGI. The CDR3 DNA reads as TGTGCCAGCAGACGGGAGACAGCCTACGAGCAGTACTTC. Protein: CASRRETAYEQYF.

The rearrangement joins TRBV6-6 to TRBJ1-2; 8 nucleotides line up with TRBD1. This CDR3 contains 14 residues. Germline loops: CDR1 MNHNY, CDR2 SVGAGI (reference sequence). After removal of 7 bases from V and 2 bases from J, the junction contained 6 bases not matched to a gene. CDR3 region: CASINRDRNYGYTF. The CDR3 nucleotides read TGTGCCAGCATTAACCGGGACAGGAACTATGGCTACACCTTC.

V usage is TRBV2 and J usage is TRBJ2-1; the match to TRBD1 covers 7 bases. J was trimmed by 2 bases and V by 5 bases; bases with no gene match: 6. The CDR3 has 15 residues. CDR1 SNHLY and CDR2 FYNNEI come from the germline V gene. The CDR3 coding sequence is TGTGCCAGCAGTAGAAGACAGGGACCCTACAATGAGCAGTTCTTC. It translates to CASSRRQGPYNEQFF.

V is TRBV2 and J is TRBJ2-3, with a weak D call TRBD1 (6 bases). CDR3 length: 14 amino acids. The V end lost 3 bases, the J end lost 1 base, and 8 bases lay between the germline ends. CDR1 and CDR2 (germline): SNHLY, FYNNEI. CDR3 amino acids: CASSERQGTDTQYF. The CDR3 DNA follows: TGTGCCAGCAGTGAGAGACAGGGCACAGATACGCAGTATTTT.

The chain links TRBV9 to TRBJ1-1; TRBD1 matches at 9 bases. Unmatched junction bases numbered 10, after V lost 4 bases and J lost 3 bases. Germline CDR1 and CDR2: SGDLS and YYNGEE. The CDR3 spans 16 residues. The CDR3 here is CASSPRQGGGDTEAFF. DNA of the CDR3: TGTGCCAGCAGCCCCCGACAGGGGGGGGGAGACACTGAAGCTTTCTTT.

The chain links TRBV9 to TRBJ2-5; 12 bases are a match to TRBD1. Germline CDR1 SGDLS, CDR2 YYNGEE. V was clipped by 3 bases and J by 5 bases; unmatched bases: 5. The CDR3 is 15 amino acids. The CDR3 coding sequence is TGTGCCAGCAGCGCTGAGGGACAGGGGGCCGAGACCCAGTACTTC. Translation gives CASSAEGQGAETQYF.

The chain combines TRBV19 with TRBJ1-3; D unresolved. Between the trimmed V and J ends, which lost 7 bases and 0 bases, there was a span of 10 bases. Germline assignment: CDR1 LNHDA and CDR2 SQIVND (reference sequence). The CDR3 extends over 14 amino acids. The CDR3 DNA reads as TGTGCCAGTACCCAACAGAGCTCTGGAAACACCATATATTTT. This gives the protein CASTQQSSGNTIYF.

CDR3 sequence: CASIRDNYNEQFF. The CDR3 DNA follows: TGTGCCAGCATCCGGGACAACTACAATGAGCAGTTCTTC. V and J are TRBV25-1 and TRBJ2-1; weak D call: TRBD1 (6 bases). The CDR3 is 13 residues long. Trimming left V 7 bases short and J 3 bases short, with 10 bases between. The germline gives CDR1 MGHDK, CDR2 SYGVNS.

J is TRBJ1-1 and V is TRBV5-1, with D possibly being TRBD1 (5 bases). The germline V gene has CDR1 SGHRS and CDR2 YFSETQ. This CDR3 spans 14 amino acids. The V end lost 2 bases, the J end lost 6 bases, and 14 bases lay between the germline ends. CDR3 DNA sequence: TGCGCCAGCAGCTTTACCAACCCCAGGGCTGAAGCTTTCTTT. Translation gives CASSFTNPRAEAFF.

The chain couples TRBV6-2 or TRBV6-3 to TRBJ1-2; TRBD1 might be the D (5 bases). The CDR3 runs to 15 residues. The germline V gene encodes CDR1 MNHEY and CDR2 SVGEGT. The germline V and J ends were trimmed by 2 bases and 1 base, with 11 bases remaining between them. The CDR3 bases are TGTGCCAGCAGTTACGGTGACAGCCGTAACTATGGCTACACCTTC. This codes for CASSYGDSRNYGYTF.

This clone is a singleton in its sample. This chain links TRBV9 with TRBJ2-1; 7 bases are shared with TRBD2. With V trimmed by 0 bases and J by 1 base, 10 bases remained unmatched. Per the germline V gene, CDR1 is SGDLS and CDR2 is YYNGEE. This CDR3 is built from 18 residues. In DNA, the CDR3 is TGTGCCAGCAGCGTAGCTGGCGGGAGAGTCGTGTCCTACAATGAGCAGTTCTTC. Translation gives CASSVAGGRVVSYNEQFF.

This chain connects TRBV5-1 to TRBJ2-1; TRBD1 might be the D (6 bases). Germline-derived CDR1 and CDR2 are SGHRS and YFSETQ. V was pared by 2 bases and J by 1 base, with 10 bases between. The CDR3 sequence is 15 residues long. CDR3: CASSFLQGSYNEQFF. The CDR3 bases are TGCGCCAGCAGCTTCTTACAGGGTTCCTACAATGAGCAGTTCTTC.